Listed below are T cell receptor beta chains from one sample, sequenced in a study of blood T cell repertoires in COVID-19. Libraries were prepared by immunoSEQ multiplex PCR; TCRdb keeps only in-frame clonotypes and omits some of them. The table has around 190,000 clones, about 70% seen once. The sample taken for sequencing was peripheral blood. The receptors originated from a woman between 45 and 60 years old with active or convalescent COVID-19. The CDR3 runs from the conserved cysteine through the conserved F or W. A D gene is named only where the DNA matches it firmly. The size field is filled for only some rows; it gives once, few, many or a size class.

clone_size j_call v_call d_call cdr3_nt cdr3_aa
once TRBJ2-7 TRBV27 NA TGTGCCACCTCACAGGCGGCGCAATCGCTCTACGAGCAGTACTTC CATSQAAQSLYEQYF
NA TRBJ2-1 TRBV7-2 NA TGTGCCAGCAGCCCATCTAGCTCCAGCTCCTACAATGAGCAGTTCTTC CASSPSSSSSYNEQFF
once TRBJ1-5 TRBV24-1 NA TGTGCCACCCTGCTCGACAGTTGCAATCAGCCCCAGCATTTT CATLLDSCNQPQHF
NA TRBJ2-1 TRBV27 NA TGTGCCAGCAGTTTAGGCGGCCGCTCCTACAATGAGCAGTTCTTC CASSLGGRSYNEQFF
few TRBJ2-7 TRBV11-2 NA TGTGCCAGCAGCCCGCCCCCCTGGCTTTCATACGAGCAGTACTTC CASSPPPWLSYEQYF
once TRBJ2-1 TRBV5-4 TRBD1 TGTGCCAGCAGCTTGGCAGGGACAGAGTATTACAATGAGCAGTTCTTC CASSLAGTEYYNEQFF
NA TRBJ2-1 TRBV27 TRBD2 TGTGCCACCAGGACTAGCGGGTACAATGAGCAGTTCTTC CATRTSGYNEQFF
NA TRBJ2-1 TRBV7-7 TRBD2 TGTGCTAGCAGCTTAGGAGCGGGGGGCTTCAATGAGCAGTTCTTC CASSLGAGGFNEQFF
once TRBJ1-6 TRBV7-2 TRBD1 TGTGCCAGCAGCTTAGCCGGGACAGGGAGCAATTCACCCCTCCACTTT CASSLAGTGSNSPLHF
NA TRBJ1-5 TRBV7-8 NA TGTGCCAGCAGCTTAGTACCAGGGAATGTCAATCAGCCCCAGCATTTT CASSLVPGNVNQPQHF
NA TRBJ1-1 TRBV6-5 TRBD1 TGTGCCAGCAGTTACTCCAGACAGGGGAGGTCTGAAGCTTTCTTT CASSYSRQGRSEAFF
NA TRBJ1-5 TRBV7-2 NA TGTGCCGTACAGACAGATAGCAATCAGCCCCAGCATTTT CAVQTDSNQPQHF
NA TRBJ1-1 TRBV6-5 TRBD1 TGTGCCAGCAGTTACGGGACAGCCATCAACACTGAAGCTTTCTTT CASSYGTAINTEAFF
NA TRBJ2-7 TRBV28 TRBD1 TGTGCCATTACGACAGGGACCTCCTACGAGCAGTACTTC CAITTGTSYEQYF
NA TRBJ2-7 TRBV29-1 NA TGCAGCGTCAAGACAGCGATTAGCTCCTACGAGCAGTACTTC CSVKTAISSYEQYF
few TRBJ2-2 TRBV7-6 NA TGTGCCAGCAGCTTAGAGGCCCAGGGGGGCCGGGAGCTGTTTTTT CASSLEAQGGRELFF
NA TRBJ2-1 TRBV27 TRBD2 TGTGCCAGCACCCCCGTGACAGGACTAGCGGGAGGCCCTATGAATGAGCAGTTCTTC CASTPVTGLAGGPMNEQFF
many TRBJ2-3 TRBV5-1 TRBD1 TGCGCCAGCAGCTTGTGGGGGGGCGACAGGGGGCGCGAAGATACGCAGTATTTT CASSLWGGDRGREDTQYF
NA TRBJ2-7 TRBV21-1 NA TGTGCCAGCAGCGCCGCGCGCTCCTACGAGCAGTACTTC CASSAARSYEQYF
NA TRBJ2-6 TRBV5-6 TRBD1 TGTGCCAGCAGCCCAACTCCGGGACAGGTGGACTCTGGGGCCAACGTCCTGACTTTC CASSPTPGQVDSGANVLTF
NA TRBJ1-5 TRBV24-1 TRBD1 TGTGCCACCAGTGATCGGACAGGGAATCAGCCCCAGCATTTT CATSDRTGNQPQHF
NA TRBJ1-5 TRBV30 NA TGTGCCCTCGCGCCGGGGATGGGTCAGCCCCAGCATTTT CALAPGMGQPQHF
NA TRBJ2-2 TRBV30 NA TGTGCCTCCGGGACATTCAACACCGGGGAGCTGTTTTTT CASGTFNTGELFF
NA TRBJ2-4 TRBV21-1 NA TGTGCCAGCAGCTTACAGGGTGGACAGCGTCCCAAAAACATTCAGTACTTC CASSLQGGQRPKNIQYF
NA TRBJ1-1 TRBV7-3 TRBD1 TGTGCCAGCAGCTTTGAGGGGGCGAACACTGAAGCTTTCTTT CASSFEGANTEAFF
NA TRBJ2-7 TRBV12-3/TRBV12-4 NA TGTGCCAGCAGCTCAGGGTCCTACGAGCAGTACTTC CASSSGSYEQYF
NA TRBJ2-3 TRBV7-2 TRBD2 TGTGCCAGCCAGAGCGGGGCACGCACAGATACGCAGTATTTT CASQSGARTDTQYF
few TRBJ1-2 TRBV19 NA TGTGCCAGTAGGGGAGGGGGACTCTCAACGGGTGGCTACACCTTC CASRGGGLSTGGYTF
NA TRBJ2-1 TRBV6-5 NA TGTGCCAGCAGTCTACTAGTGGCCGAATACAATGAGCAGTTCTTC CASSLLVAEYNEQFF
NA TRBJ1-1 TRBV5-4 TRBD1 TGTGCCAGCAGTTCCCGGGACAGGAACACTGAAGCTTTCTTT CASSSRDRNTEAFF
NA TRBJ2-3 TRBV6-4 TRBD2 TGTGCCAGCAGTGTGGATAGCGGGAGAGCAGATACGCAGTATTTT CASSVDSGRADTQYF
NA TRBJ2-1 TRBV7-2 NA TGTGCCAGCAGCTTAGGACCCCGGGGATCGAACAATGAGCAGTTCTTC CASSLGPRGSNNEQFF
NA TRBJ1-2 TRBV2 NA TGTGCCAGCAGTCAGCCAGGGGATACTGGCTATGGCTACACCTTC CASSQPGDTGYGYTF
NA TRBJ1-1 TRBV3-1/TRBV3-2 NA TGTGCCAGCAGCTACCAGGGGCAGGGGGCTTTCTTT CASSYQGQGAFF
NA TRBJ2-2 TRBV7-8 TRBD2 TGTGCCAGCAGCTTACGGTTAGCGGGAGGAATGAACACCGGGGAGCTGTTTTTT CASSLRLAGGMNTGELFF
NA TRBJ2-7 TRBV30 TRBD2 TGTGCCTGGAGTGTTCCTAGCGGGGGCTACGAGCAGTACTTC CAWSVPSGGYEQYF
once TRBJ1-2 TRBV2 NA TGTGCCAGCAGTGGGGGGCCTTACTATGGCTACACCTTC CASSGGPYYGYTF
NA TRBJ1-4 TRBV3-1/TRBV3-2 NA TGTGCCAGCAGCCAAGGATCAGGGCTTAATGAAAAACTGTTTTTT CASSQGSGLNEKLFF